This is a list of T cell receptor beta chains from one sample in a study of molecular identifiers for immune sequencing clone quantification. TCRdb fed the PCR reads into MiXCR, producing one record per CDR3 protein. This repertoire shows some 100,000 distinct CDR3 sequences, 35% to 40% found once; its top ten account for less than 5%. Sample: naive CD8+ T cells from blood, with Jurkat cell RNA spiked in. The receptors here all came from a human donor in good health. Some libraries in this study had Jurkat cell RNA spiked in. Both conserved end residues are part of each CDR3. D genes are given only for firm matches. Expanded clones get a size class; other rows say once, few or many, or leave the size out.

d_call	clone_size	j_call	v_call	cdr3_aa	cdr3_nt
TRBD1	few	TRBJ2-5	TRBV7-9	CASSLDRGETQYF	TGTGCCAGCAGCCTCGACAGGGGGGAGACCCAGTACTTC
NA	NA	TRBJ2-3	TRBV2	CASSSSQPQYF	TGTGCCAGCTCCTCCAGCCAGCCCCAGTATTTT
NA	NA	TRBJ2-3	TRBV9	CASRPTGASTDTQYF	TGTGCCAGTCGCCCGACGGGGGCGAGTACAGATACGCAGTATTTT
TRBD1	NA	TRBJ2-5	TRBV6-2/TRBV6-3	CASRPDRGLTQESQYF	TGTGCCAGCAGACCCGACAGGGGATTGACCCAAGAGTCCCAGTACTTC
NA	few	TRBJ1-2	TRBV28	CASRSQRSWTNYGYTF	TGTGCCAGCAGAAGTCAGCGATCATGGACTAACTATGGCTACACCTTC
NA	many	TRBJ2-3	TRBV28	CASSWGTDTQYF	TGTGCCAGCTCCTGGGGCACAGATACGCAGTATTTT
NA	NA	TRBJ2-7	TRBV15	CATSRTGRYEQYF	TGTGCCACCAGCAGGACAGGGAGGTACGAGCAGTACTTC
TRBD1	NA	TRBJ1-2	TRBV29-1	CSVPVDREGDYGYTF	TGCAGCGTTCCCGTCGACAGGGAAGGGGACTATGGCTACACCTTC
NA	NA	TRBJ2-3	TRBV20-1	CSKGADTQYF	TGCAGCAAGGGGGCAGATACGCAGTATTTT
NA	many	TRBJ2-7	TRBV7-3	CASSPWAAGPYEQYF	TGTGCCAGCAGCCCGTGGGCAGCAGGACCCTACGAGCAGTACTTC
NA	many	TRBJ1-5	TRBV19	CASGAGNQPQHF	TGTGCCAGCGGGGCAGGGAATCAGCCCCAGCATTTT
NA	NA	TRBJ1-5	TRBV27	CASSFSGPHQPQHF	TGTGCCAGCAGTTTTTCGGGGCCCCATCAGCCCCAGCATTTT
TRBD2	many	TRBJ2-3	TRBV20-1	CSADRLTSGMTDTQYF	TGCAGTGCGGACCGCCTGACTAGCGGGATGACAGATACGCAGTATTTT
NA	once	TRBJ2-2	TRBV5-6	CASSSWSTGELFF	TGTGCCAGCAGCTCATGGAGCACCGGGGAGCTGTTTTTT
NA	few	TRBJ2-2	TRBV24-1	CATSDVGWGIGELFF	TGTGCCACCAGTGATGTCGGATGGGGAATCGGGGAGCTGTTTTTT
NA	NA	TRBJ2-5	TRBV9	CASSSAGLQETQYF	TGTGCCAGCAGCTCCGCGGGGCTACAAGAGACCCAGTACTTC
NA	many	TRBJ2-3	TRBV5-1	CASSLGGAEAGDTQYF	TGCGCCAGCAGCTTGGGAGGAGCGGAGGCGGGAGATACGCAGTATTTT
NA	many	TRBJ2-3	TRBV10-3	CAIPNTDTQYF	TGTGCCATCCCTAACACAGATACGCAGTATTTT
TRBD1	once	TRBJ2-3	TRBV7-3	CASRPGQGSGTQYF	TGTGCCAGCAGACCGGGACAGGGTTCAGGTACGCAGTATTTT
NA	NA	TRBJ2-1	TRBV5-5	CASRVGTLSYNEQFF	TGTGCCAGCAGAGTGGGAACTCTGTCCTACAATGAGCAGTTCTTC
TRBD2	many	TRBJ2-7	TRBV29-1	CSAHLITSGSPEQYF	TGCAGCGCTCACCTAATAACTAGCGGGAGCCCCGAGCAGTACTTC
TRBD2	NA	TRBJ2-7	TRBV20-1	CSAKLAGVNEQYF	TGCAGTGCTAAATTAGCGGGAGTAAACGAGCAGTACTTC
TRBD1	few	TRBJ2-3	TRBV28	CASSLGGQGRYF	TGTGCCAGCAGTTTAGGGGGACAGGGGAGGTATTTT
NA	once	TRBJ2-6	TRBV6-2/TRBV6-3	CASSYWSGAQTFSGANVLTF	TGTGCCAGCAGTTATTGGTCCGGGGCTCAAACCTTCTCTGGGGCCAACGTCCTGACTTTC
NA	many	TRBJ1-5	TRBV28	CASSPRPYQPQHF	TGTGCCAGCAGCCCCCGACCTTATCAGCCCCAGCATTTT
TRBD2	NA	TRBJ2-1	TRBV28	CASSSTQREGNNEQFF	TGTGCCAGCAGTTCAACTCAGCGGGAGGGGAACAATGAGCAGTTCTTC
TRBD1	NA	TRBJ2-7	TRBV27	CASSLSIPGTAYEQYF	TGTGCCAGCAGTTTATCGATCCCCGGGACAGCCTACGAGCAGTACTTC
NA	many	TRBJ2-7	TRBV7-6	CASSLGPYSYEQYF	TGTGCCAGCAGCTTAGGGCCCTACTCCTACGAGCAGTACTTC
TRBD1	NA	TRBJ2-1	TRBV4-2	CPSSPRDRLGYNEQFF	TGTCCCAGCAGCCCCCGGGACAGGCTGGGGTACAATGAGCAGTTCTTC